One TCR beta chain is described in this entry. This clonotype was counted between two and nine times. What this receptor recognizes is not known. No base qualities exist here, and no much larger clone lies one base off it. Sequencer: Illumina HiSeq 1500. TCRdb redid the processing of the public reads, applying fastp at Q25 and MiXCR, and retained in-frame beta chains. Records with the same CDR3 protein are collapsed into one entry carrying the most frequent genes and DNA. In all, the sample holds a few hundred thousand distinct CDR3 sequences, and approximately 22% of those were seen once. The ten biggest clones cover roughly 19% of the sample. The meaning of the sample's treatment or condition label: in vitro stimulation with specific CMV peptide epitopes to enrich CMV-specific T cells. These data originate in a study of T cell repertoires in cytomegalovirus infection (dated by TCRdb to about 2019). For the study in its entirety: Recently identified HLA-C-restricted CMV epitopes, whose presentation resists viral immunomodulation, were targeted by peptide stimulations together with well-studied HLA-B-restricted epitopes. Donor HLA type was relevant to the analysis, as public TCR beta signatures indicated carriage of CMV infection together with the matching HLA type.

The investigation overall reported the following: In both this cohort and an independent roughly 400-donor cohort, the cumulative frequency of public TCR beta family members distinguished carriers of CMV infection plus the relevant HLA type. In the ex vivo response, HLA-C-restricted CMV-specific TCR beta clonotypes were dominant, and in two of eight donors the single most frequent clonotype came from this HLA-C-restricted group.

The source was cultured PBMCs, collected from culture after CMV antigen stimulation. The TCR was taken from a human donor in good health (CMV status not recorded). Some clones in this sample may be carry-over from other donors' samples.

The DNA reads TGTGCCAGCAGTTACTCGTTCCCGGGAGGTTACAATGAGCAGTTCTTC. It encodes CASSYSFPGGYNEQFF. Rearrangement joined TRBV6-5 to TRBJ2-1, with 7 central nucleotides matching TRBD2. According to the germline V gene, CDR1 reads MNHEY and CDR2 reads SVGAGI. Ends trimmed: V by 0 bases, J by 4 bases; bases unmatched to a gene: 6. From the cysteine through the phenylalanine, the CDR3 covers 16 amino acids. Left in the record is the CDR3 DNA by itself, 48 bases read in frame from the first base.